Following are 24 T cell receptor beta chains from one sample sequenced in a study of T cell repertoires in cytomegalovirus infection. MiXCR, run by TCRdb on the reads, gives a single entry per CDR3 protein. Among about half a million distinct CDR3 sequences listed, 33% were seen once. Their specific antigens are unknown. The sample consisted of cultured PBMCs, taken from culture after CMV antigen stimulation. The receptors were gathered from a human donor in good health (CMV status not recorded). Some clones in this sample may be carry-over from other donors' samples.

This clonotype was observed a few times. This rearrangement joins TRBV7-2 to TRBJ2-3, with D maybe TRBD2 (6 bases). Trimming took 0 bases from V and 0 from J, leaving 7 bases between them. The CDR3 contains 15 residues. Germline V CDR1 and CDR2: SGHTA, FQGNSA. CDR3 protein: CASSLAEGSTDTQYF. The CDR3 DNA sequence: TGTGCCAGCAGCTTAGCGGAGGGTAGCACAGATACGCAGTATTTT.

In its sample, this clonotype was seen many times. The chain joins TRBV7-2 to TRBJ2-2; TRBD2 matches at 12 bases. This CDR3 spans 18 amino acids. Germline CDR1 reads SGHTA; CDR2 reads FQGNSA. V lost 1 base, J lost 2 bases, and 5 bases stayed unmatched. The CDR3 spells CASSLVLAGGYNTGELFF. In DNA form, the CDR3 reads TGTGCCAGCAGCTTAGTGCTAGCGGGAGGGTATAACACCGGGGAGCTGTTTTTT.

This clonotype was seen more than once but under ten times. CDR3 in amino acids: CASSPSWLAYNEQFF. The CDR3 DNA sequence: TGTGCCAGCAGCCCCAGTTGGCTAGCTTATAATGAGCAGTTCTTC. The gene calls are TRBV5-6 and TRBJ2-1, with D perhaps TRBD2 (5 bases). Germline CDR1 is SGHDT and CDR2 is YYEEEE. The CDR3 is 15 residues long. V gave up 4 bases and J gave up 7 bases, with 18 bases separating them.

The chain employs TRBV18 and TRBJ2-1; 7 bases agree with TRBD2. This CDR3 contains 17 residues. The V gene end was trimmed by 3 bases and the J gene end by 6 bases; junction bases not matched to a gene: 14. In germline, CDR1 is KGHSH, CDR2 LQKENI. CDR3 residues: CASSPISTGSSGNEQFF. The CDR3, as DNA: TGTGCCAGCTCACCCATTTCCACGGGATCTAGCGGCAATGAGCAGTTCTTC.

The chain couples TRBV2 to TRBJ2-1, with 8 bases identical to TRBD2. Germline CDR1 reads SNHLY; CDR2 reads FYNNEI. V trimming: 7 bases; J trimming: 11 bases; junction bases outside the gene matches: 4. The CDR3 runs 11 residues. CDR3 bases: TGTGCCAGCACCAGCGGGGGTCAGCAGTTCTTC. Amino acids: CASTSGGQQFF. The full variable domain, with the rest looked up from reference TRBV2 and TRBJ2-1, is EPEVTQTPSHQVTQMGQEVILRCVPISNHLYFYWYRQILGQKVEFLVSFYNNEISEKSEIFDDQFSVERPDGSNFTLKIRSTKLEDSAMYFCASTSGGQQFFGPGTRLTVL.

This clonotype was detected only once. The gene calls are TRBV2 and TRBJ1-1; a possible D gene is TRBD1 (5 bases). The CDR3 totals 16 residues. V lost 6 bases to trimming and J lost 4 bases, with 21 bases between them. Germline-derived CDR1 and CDR2 are SNHLY and FYNNEI. The CDR3 spells CASRARQPGGGTEAFF. The CDR3 DNA is TGTGCCAGCAGGGCCCGTCAACCAGGCGGGGGCACTGAAGCTTTCTTT.

This clonotype was counted between two and nine times. The chain uses TRBV25-1 and TRBJ2-5, with TRBD1 as a possible D gene (6 bases). Looked up from germline, CDR1 is MGHDK and CDR2 is SYGVNS. The CDR3 totals 14 residues. Trimming shortened V by 2 bases and J by 3 bases, and 10 bases separated the two germline ends. This CDR3 reads CASSEAGAEETQYF. Written as DNA, the CDR3 is TGTGCCAGCAGTGAAGCAGGGGCCGAAGAGACCCAGTACTTC.

This clonotype has only a few counts. The rearrangement links TRBV4-1 to TRBJ1-4, with D tentatively TRBD1 (6 bases). Trimming removed 0 bases at V and 8 bases at J, with 13 bases between. Per the germline V gene, CDR1 is MGHRA and CDR2 is YSYEKL. The CDR3 consists of 15 residues. CDR3 DNA: TGCGCCAGCAGCCAAGATGGGACACCCGGGGAAAAACTGTTTTTT. Its translation is CASSQDGTPGEKLFF.

The chain employs TRBV7-2 and TRBJ2-7, with 9 bases lining up with TRBD2. The V segment lost 3 bases and the J segment 4 bases; nucleotides outside the gene matches: 1. The germline gives CDR1 SGHTA, CDR2 FQGNSA. This CDR3 has 13 residues. CDR3 residues: CASSLTSGYEQYV. Here the CDR3 DNA reads TGTGCCAGCAGCTTGACTAGCGGTTACGAGCAGTACGTC.

The sample holds a few counts of this clonotype. V usage is TRBV11-3 and J usage is TRBJ2-6, with 7 bases lining up with TRBD1. The V and J ends lost 0 bases and 0 bases, in that order; junction bases with no gene match: 5. The CDR3 is 18 residues long. The germline CDR1 and CDR2 sequences are SGHNT and YENEEA. The CDR3, as DNA: TGTGCCAGCAGCTTAGATTCAGGGGGTACCTCTGGGGCCAACGTCCTGACTTTC. Amino acid sequence: CASSLDSGGTSGANVLTF.

The rearrangement links TRBV19 to TRBJ1-5; D gene uncertain. V lost 0 bases and J 5 bases, leaving 2 bases between the germline ends. From germline, CDR1 is LNHDA and CDR2 SQIVND (reference sequence). The CDR3 runs to 12 residues. The CDR3 sequence: CASSIEDQPQHF. The DNA of the CDR3 is TGTGCCAGTAGTATAGAGGATCAGCCCCAGCATTTT. The entire variable domain, with the rest obtained from reference TRBV19 and TRBJ1-5, is as follows: DGGITQSPKYLFRKEGQNVTLSCEQNLNHDAMYWYRQDPGQGLRLIYYSQIVNDFQKGDIAEGYSVSREKKESFPLTVTSAQKNPTAFYLCASSIEDQPQHFGDGTRLSIL.

This clonotype was detected a few times. This rearrangement joins TRBV12-3 or TRBV12-4 to TRBJ2-1; D uncertain. Between the trimmed V and J ends, which lost 3 bases and 0 bases, there was a span of 9 bases. The length of the CDR3 is 15 residues. The CDR3 sequence: CASSLHRTSYNEQFF. Here the CDR3 DNA reads TGTGCCAGCAGTTTGCACAGAACCTCCTACAATGAGCAGTTCTTC.

The chain combines TRBV19 with TRBJ1-5; TRBD1 might be the D (5 bases). The CDR3 has 14 residues. Germline loops: CDR1 LNHDA, CDR2 SQIVND (reference sequence). Trimming cost V 2 bases and J 6 bases, with 11 bases left between them. CDR3 DNA: TGTGCCAGTAGTATAAGGGCAGGGACTCAGCCCCAGCATTTT. Its translation is CASSIRAGTQPQHF.

The rearrangement joins TRBV28 to TRBJ2-7; 7 bases agree with TRBD1. The V and J ends lost 6 bases and 2 bases, in that order; junction bases with no gene match: 7. The CDR3 runs 14 residues. Looked up from germline, CDR1 is MDHEN and CDR2 is SYDVKM. The CDR3 nucleotides read TGTGCCAGCAGAATACCGGGACAGACCTACGAGCAGTACTTC. It translates to CASRIPGQTYEQYF.

This clonotype was detected many times. The chain is built from TRBV24-1 and TRBJ2-3; 10 bases match TRBD1. V was clipped by 4 bases and J by 4 bases; unmatched bases: 4. The germline gives CDR1 KGHDR, CDR2 SFDVKD. The length of the CDR3 is 15 residues. CDR3 DNA sequence: TGTGCCACCAGTGAGAGACAGGGGGCGGCAGATACGCAGTATTTT. Residues: CATSERQGAADTQYF.

In this sample, this clonotype turned up a few times. The chain uses TRBV6-6 and TRBJ1-5; D might be TRBD1 (5 bases). V dropped 7 bases and J dropped 4 bases, with 17 bases sitting between them. CDR1 is MNHNY and CDR2 is SVGAGI in the germline V gene (reference sequence). This CDR3 comprises 15 residues. The CDR3 is CASIPQGSRNQPQHF. CDR3 sequence (DNA): TGTGCCAGCATTCCCCAGGGAAGTCGAAATCAGCCCCAGCATTTT.

The rearrangement joins TRBV4-3 to TRBJ2-3; possibly TRBD2 for D (6 bases). The V end was cut by 0 bases, the J end by 2 bases, with 15 bases between. This CDR3 comprises 17 residues. Germline V lookup: CDR1 LGHNA, CDR2 YSLEER. CDR3 residues: CASSQDGGKGFTDTQYF. The CDR3 DNA reads as TGCGCCAGCAGCCAAGATGGCGGGAAGGGGTTCACAGATACGCAGTATTTT.

This clonotype appeared a few times. V and J are TRBV7-6 and TRBJ2-7, with a tentative D call TRBD1 (6 bases). Trimming took 1 base from V and 6 from J, leaving 16 bases between them. Germline V gene lookup returns CDR1 SGHVS and CDR2 FNYEAQ. The CDR3 loop spans 15 amino acids. The CDR3 is CASSLGPQEGVEQYF. CDR3 sequence (DNA): TGTGCCAGCAGCTTAGGTCCCCAAGAGGGGGTCGAGCAGTACTTC.

The chain links TRBV29-1 to TRBJ2-2; 9 positions agree with TRBD2. There are 15 residues in the CDR3. Germline-derived CDR1 and CDR2 are SQVTM and ANQGSEA. V lost 6 bases to trimming and J lost 1 base; unmatched junction nucleotides: 6. The CDR3 sequence: CSVGRAGGNTGELFF. CDR3 nucleotide sequence: TGCAGCGTGGGGCGAGCGGGAGGGAACACCGGGGAGCTGTTTTTT.

Only a few counts were recorded for this clonotype. The V call is TRBV6-1, the J call TRBJ2-1; TRBD2 agrees at 14 bases. The V and J ends lost 4 bases and 3 bases, in that order; junction bases with no gene match: 11. The CDR3 covers 19 residues. From germline, CDR1 is MNHNS and CDR2 SASEGT. CDR3 loop: CASSGRLAGGPGFYNEQFF. The CDR3 DNA sequence: TGTGCCAGCAGTGGAAGACTAGCGGGAGGGCCGGGGTTCTACAATGAGCAGTTCTTC.

This rearrangement joins TRBV9 to TRBJ1-1; no firm D call. CDR1 is SGDLS, CDR2 YYNGEE, per germline. The CDR3 is 14 amino acids. Trimming removed 0 bases at V and 3 bases at J, with 9 bases between. CDR3 sequence: CASSVDGWDTEAFF. The CDR3, as DNA: TGTGCCAGCAGCGTAGATGGTTGGGACACTGAAGCTTTCTTT.

This clonotype has at least ten counts. The rearrangement joins TRBV7-2 to TRBJ2-5; D might be TRBD2 (5 bases). With 5 bases removed from V and 1 base from J, the gap between germline ends came to 5 bases. This CDR3 region has 12 residues. CDR1 and CDR2 from the germline V gene are SGHTA and FQGNSA. DNA for the CDR3: TGTGCCAGCAGCGGAGGCCAAGAGACCCAGTACTTC. This sequence encodes CASSGGQETQYF.

The chain employs TRBV9 and TRBJ2-7; D is tentatively TRBD1 or TRBD2 (5 bases each). Germline V gene sequence: CDR1 SGDLS, CDR2 YYNGEE. Trimming cost V 4 bases and J 2 bases, with 13 bases left between them. The CDR3 runs 14 residues. The CDR3 here is CASSPGTRAYEQYF. CDR3 sequence (DNA): TGTGCCAGCAGCCCCGGGACGCGAGCCTACGAGCAGTACTTC.

This clonotype has just a few counts. The chain has TRBV29-1 and TRBJ2-2; TRBD2 matches 11 bases. Germline V gene lookup returns CDR1 SQVTM and CDR2 ANQGSEA. The length of the CDR3 is 16 residues. The V gene end was trimmed by 0 bases and the J gene end by 4 bases; junction bases not matched to a gene: 4. The CDR3 region is CSVEDGTSGSTGELFF. The CDR3 bases are TGCAGCGTTGAAGATGGGACTAGCGGTAGCACCGGGGAGCTGTTTTTT.